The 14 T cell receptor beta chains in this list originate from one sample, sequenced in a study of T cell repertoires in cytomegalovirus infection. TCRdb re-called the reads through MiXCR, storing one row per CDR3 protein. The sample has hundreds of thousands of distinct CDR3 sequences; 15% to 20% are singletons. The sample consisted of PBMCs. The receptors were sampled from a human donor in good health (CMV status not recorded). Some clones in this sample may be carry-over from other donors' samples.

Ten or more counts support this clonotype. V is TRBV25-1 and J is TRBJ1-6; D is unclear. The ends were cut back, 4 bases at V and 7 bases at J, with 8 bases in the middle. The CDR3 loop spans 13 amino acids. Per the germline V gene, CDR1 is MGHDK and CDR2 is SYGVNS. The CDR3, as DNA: TGTGCCAGCAGTGCTAATCTGAATTCACCCCTCCACTTT. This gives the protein CASSANLNSPLHF.

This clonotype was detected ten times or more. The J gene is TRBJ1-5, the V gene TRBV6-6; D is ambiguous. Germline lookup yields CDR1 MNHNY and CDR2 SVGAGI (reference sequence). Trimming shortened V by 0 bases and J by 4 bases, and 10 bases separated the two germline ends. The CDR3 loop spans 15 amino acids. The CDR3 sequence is CASSYSSARNQPQHF. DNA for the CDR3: TGTGCCAGCAGTTACTCGTCAGCGAGGAATCAGCCCCAGCATTTT.

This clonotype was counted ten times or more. The CDR3 coding sequence is TGTGCCAGCAGCTCCCAGCGGGGGGAGACCTACAATGAGCAGTTCTTC. Its protein product is CASSSQRGETYNEQFF. V usage is TRBV7-2 and J usage is TRBJ2-1; TRBD2 matches 9 bases. Germline V gene sequence: CDR1 SGHTA, CDR2 FQGNSA. Trimming cost V 4 bases and J 2 bases; bases outside gene matches: 6. The CDR3 loop spans 16 amino acids.

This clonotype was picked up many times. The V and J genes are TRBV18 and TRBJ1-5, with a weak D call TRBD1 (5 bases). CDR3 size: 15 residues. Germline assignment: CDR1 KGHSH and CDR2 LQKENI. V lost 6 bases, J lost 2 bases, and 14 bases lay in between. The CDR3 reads CASSHEGYGNQPQHF. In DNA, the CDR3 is TGTGCCAGCTCCCACGAGGGGTATGGCAATCAGCCCCAGCATTTT.

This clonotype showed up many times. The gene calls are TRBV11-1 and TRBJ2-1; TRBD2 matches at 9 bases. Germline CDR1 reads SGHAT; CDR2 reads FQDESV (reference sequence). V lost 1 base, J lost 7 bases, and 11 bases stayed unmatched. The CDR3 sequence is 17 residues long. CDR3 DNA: TGTGCCAGCAGCTTAGTTCCCCAAGCGGGGGGTCGAAATGAGCAGTTCTTC. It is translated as CASSLVPQAGGRNEQFF.

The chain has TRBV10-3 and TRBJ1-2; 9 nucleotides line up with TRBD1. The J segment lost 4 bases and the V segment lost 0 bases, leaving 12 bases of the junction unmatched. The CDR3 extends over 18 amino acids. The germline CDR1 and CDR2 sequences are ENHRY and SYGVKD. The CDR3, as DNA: TGTGCCATCAGTGAGTCGACATGCCGGGACAGGGTTGGCTATGGCTACACCTTC. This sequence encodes CAISESTCRDRVGYGYTF.

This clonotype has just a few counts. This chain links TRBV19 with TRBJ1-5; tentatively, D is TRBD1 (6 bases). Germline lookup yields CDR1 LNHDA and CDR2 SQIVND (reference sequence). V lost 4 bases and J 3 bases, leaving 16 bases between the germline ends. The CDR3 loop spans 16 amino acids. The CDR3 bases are TGTGCCAGTAGTACTGCGAGGGGGTCCAACAATCAGCCCCAGCATTTT. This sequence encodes CASSTARGSNNQPQHF. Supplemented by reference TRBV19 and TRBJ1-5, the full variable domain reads DGGITQSPKYLFRKEGQNVTLSCEQNLNHDAMYWYRQDPGQGLRLIYYSQIVNDFQKGDIAEGYSVSREKKESFPLTVTSAQKNPTAFYLCASSTARGSNNQPQHFGDGTRLSIL.

In nucleotides, the CDR3 is TGTGCCAGCAGAACGGGACAGGAAAAGAAACTGTTTTTT. This sequence encodes CASRTGQEKKLFF. The genes are TRBV6-5 and TRBJ1-4; 8 bases are a match to TRBD1. V shed 6 bases, J shed 11 bases, and the junction held 8 bases outside the gene matches. Germline lookup yields CDR1 MNHEY and CDR2 SVGAGI. The CDR3 contains 13 residues.

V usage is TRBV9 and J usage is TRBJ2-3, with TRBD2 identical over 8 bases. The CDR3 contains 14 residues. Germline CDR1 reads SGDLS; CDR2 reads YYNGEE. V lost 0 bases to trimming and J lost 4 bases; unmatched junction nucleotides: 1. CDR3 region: CASSVDGGADTQYF. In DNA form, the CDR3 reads TGTGCCAGCAGCGTAGACGGGGGGGCAGATACGCAGTATTTT.

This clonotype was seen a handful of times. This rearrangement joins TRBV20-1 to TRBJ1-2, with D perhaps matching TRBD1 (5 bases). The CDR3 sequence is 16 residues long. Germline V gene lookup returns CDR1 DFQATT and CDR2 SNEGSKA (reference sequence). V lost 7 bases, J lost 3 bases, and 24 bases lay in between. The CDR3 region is CSGRRNLGGVHYGYTF. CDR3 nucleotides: TGCAGTGGGCGAAGGAATCTGGGGGGGGTTCACTATGGCTACACCTTC.

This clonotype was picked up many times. CDR3 coding DNA: TGTGCCAGCAGTGAAGCGCTTAGGGCGGGGGGGCCCACCGGGGAGCTGTTTTTT. This sequence encodes CASSEALRAGGPTGELFF. The chain is built from TRBV2 and TRBJ2-2; 9 bases agree with TRBD2. This CDR3 contains 18 residues. The V gene's germline CDR1 is SNHLY and CDR2 FYNNEI. V gave up 0 bases and J gave up 4 bases; unmatched junction bases: 9.

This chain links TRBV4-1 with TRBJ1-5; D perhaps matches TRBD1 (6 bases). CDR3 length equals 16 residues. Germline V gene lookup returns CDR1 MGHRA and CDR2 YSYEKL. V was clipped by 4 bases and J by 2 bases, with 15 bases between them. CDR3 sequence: CASSPGQTRGNQPQHF. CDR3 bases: TGCGCCAGCAGCCCTGGACAGACGAGGGGCAATCAGCCCCAGCATTTT.

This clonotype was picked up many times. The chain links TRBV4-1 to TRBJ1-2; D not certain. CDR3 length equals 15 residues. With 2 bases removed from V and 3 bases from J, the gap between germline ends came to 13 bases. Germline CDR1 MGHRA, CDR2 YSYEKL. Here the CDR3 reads CASSQLSEVYYGYTF. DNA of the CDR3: TGCGCCAGCAGCCAACTTAGTGAGGTTTACTATGGCTACACCTTC.

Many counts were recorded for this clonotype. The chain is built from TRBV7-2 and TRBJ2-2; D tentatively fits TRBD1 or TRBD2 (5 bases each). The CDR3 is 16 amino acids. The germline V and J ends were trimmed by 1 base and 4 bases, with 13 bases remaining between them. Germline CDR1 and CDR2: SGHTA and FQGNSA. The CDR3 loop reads CASSLVGTQITGELFF. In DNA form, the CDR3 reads TGTGCCAGCAGCTTAGTGGGGACGCAGATCACCGGGGAGCTGTTTTTT. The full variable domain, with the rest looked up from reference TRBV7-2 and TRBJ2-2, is GAGVSQSPSNKVTEKGKDVELRCDPISGHTALYWYRQSLGQGLEFLIYFQGNSAPDKSGLPSDRFSAERTGGSVSTLTIQRTQQEDSAVYLCASSLVGTQITGELFFGEGSRLTVL.